Each of the 7 T cell receptor beta chains below was sequenced from the same sample in a study of human T cells and chemical hapten exposure. TCRdb re-derived calls from the RACE reads in MiXCR, one entry per CDR3 protein. The sample carries about 360,000 distinct CDR3 sequences, around 5% recorded once. Time point reported: patch test 1, 2 weeks after DPC sensitization. Treatment specified: therapeutic diphenylcyclopropenone sensitization with weekly scalp DPC. This specimen was whole blood, taken in connection with sensitization to the hapten diphenylcyclopropenone (DPC). The receptors were gathered from a woman aged 45-65 years with alopecia areata. Some clones in this sample may be carry-over from other donors' samples.

This clonotype was picked up a small number of times. This chain connects TRBV6-1 to TRBJ1-5, with 8 nucleotides matching TRBD1. V shed 6 bases, J shed 5 bases, and the junction held 3 bases outside the gene matches. CDR1 is MNHNS and CDR2 is SASEGT in the germline V gene. This CDR3 contains 13 residues. CDR3 in DNA: TGTGCCAGCAGCAAACAGGGGGATCAGCCCCAGCATTTT. Translated, it gives CASSKQGDQPQHF.

The chain recombines TRBV6-6 with TRBJ2-2; 7 bases line up with TRBD2. CDR1 MNHNY and CDR2 SVGAGI come from the germline V gene (reference sequence). The CDR3 sequence is 16 residues long. The trim removed 2 bases at V and 3 bases at J, leaving 6 bases unmatched. DNA for the CDR3: TGTGCCAGCAGTTACCAACCCCTAGCGGACACCGGGGAGCTGTTTTTT. It translates to CASSYQPLADTGELFF.

V is TRBV5-6 and J is TRBJ1-1; TRBD1 matches 7 bases. The CDR3 runs 13 residues. The germline gives CDR1 SGHDT, CDR2 YYEEEE. Losses at the gene ends were 0 bases for V and 9 bases for J; bases not matched to a gene: 5. The CDR3, as DNA: TGTGCCAGCAGCTTGGGGTTGACAGGGAAAGCTTTCTTT. This translates into CASSLGLTGKAFF.

This clonotype has more than one count but fewer than ten. The rearrangement joins TRBV2 to TRBJ1-1, with a possible D match to TRBD1 (6 bases). The V gene's germline CDR1 is SNHLY and CDR2 FYNNEI. The V gene lost 6 bases and the J gene lost 4 bases, with 15 bases spanning the gap. This CDR3 spans 14 amino acids. CDR3 protein: CASSKGGRVTEAFF. The DNA of the CDR3 is TGTGCCAGCAGCAAAGGGGGGAGGGTCACTGAAGCTTTCTTT.

In this sample, this clonotype turned up many times. V usage is TRBV5-1 and J usage is TRBJ1-4, with 8 bases matching TRBD1. V dropped 0 bases and J dropped 8; count of bases not matched to a gene: 6. Germline V lookup: CDR1 SGHRS, CDR2 YFSETQ. The CDR3 has 15 residues. Here the CDR3 reads CASSLETGEVEKLFF. The CDR3 region has the DNA TGCGCCAGCAGCTTGGAGACAGGGGAGGTGGAAAAACTGTTTTTT.

This clonotype has at least ten counts. The rearrangement links TRBV5-1 to TRBJ2-3, with D tentatively TRBD2 (6 bases). There are 16 residues in the CDR3. Trimming pared 6 bases from V and 0 bases from J, leaving 17 bases between. Germline V gene data show CDR1 as SGHRS and CDR2 as YFSETQ. The CDR3 region has the DNA TGCGCCAGCACAGCGGGCACGCAACCTAGCACAGATACGCAGTATTTT. Translation gives CASTAGTQPSTDTQYF.

This clonotype was counted a few times. The V call is TRBV20-1, the J call TRBJ2-7; TRBD1 aligns across 7 bases. This CDR3 spans 14 amino acids. The germline CDR1 and CDR2 sequences are DFQATT and SNEGSKA (reference sequence). The V gene end was trimmed by 5 bases and the J gene end by 1 base; junction bases not matched to a gene: 8. The CDR3 protein is CSARKAGGSYEQYF. The CDR3 nucleotides are TGCAGTGCTCGCAAGGCAGGGGGATCCTACGAGCAGTACTTC.